One sample yielded the 5 T cell receptor beta chains listed below, sequenced in a study of radiation and T cells in renal cell carcinoma. Using immunoSEQ multiplex PCR, the repertoire was profiled, and TCRdb retains in-frame clones only, with some absent. The sample has 140,000 to 150,000 clones; 88% are singletons. Time point reported: baseline pretreatment blood. Treatment reported: 15 Gy SBRT to primary tumor, nephrectomy 4 weeks later. Sequencing used blood, obtained from a patient whose treatment included radiotherapy and nephrectomy. All receptors derive from a woman between 65 and 79 years old with renal cell carcinoma.

This clone was seen more than once but under ten times. V usage is TRBV27 and J usage is TRBJ1-5; 9 positions agree with TRBD1. The V and J ends lost 5 bases and 5 bases, in that order; junction bases with no gene match: 10. Germline CDR1 MNHEY, CDR2 SMNVEV (reference sequence). The CDR3 extends over 16 amino acids. CDR3 nucleotide sequence: TGTGCCAGCAGTGTTACTGGGGACAGGGACCATCAGCCCCAGCATTTT. Translation gives CASSVTGDRDHQPQHF.

This clone was seen once. This chain uses TRBV28 with TRBJ1-1; TRBD1 matches at 7 bases. This CDR3 spans 13 amino acids. V was clipped by 5 bases and J by 1 base; unmatched bases: 1. Germline CDR1 and CDR2: MDHEN and SYDVKM. The CDR3 spells CASSPGGNTEAFF. CDR3 nucleotide sequence: TGTGCCAGCAGTCCAGGGGGGAACACTGAAGCTTTCTTT. Together with reference TRBV28 and TRBJ1-1, the CDR3 gives the full variable domain: DVKVTQSSRYLVKRTGEKVFLECVQDMDHENMFWYRQDPGLGLRLIYFSYDVKMKEKGDIPEGYSVSREKKERFSLILESASTNQTSMYLCASSPGGNTEAFFGQGTRLTVV.

CDR3: CASSESIRNEQFF. The CDR3 nucleotides are TGTGCCAGCAGTGAATCTATTAGGAATGAGCAGTTCTTC. The rearrangement links TRBV25-1 to TRBJ2-1, with unresolved D. This CDR3 region has 13 residues. The V gene lost 1 base and the J gene lost 7 bases, with 8 bases spanning the gap. Germline V gene lookup returns CDR1 MGHDK and CDR2 SYGVNS.

The chain recombines TRBV11-2 with TRBJ2-7, with TRBD2 matching over 13 bases. From germline, CDR1 is SGHAT and CDR2 FQNNGV. V lost 6 bases, J lost 2 bases, and 4 bases stayed unmatched. This CDR3 has 15 residues. The CDR3 DNA sequence: TGTGCCAGCAGTCAACTAGCGGGGGGGCCCTACGAGCAGTACTTC. Its translation: CASSQLAGGPYEQYF.

This clone was counted between two and nine times. The chain couples TRBV28 to TRBJ1-4; D remains unclear. The CDR3 sequence is 15 residues long. With 2 bases removed from V and 11 bases from J, the gap between germline ends came to 18 bases. Germline loops: CDR1 MDHEN, CDR2 SYDVKM. The DNA for the CDR3 is TGTGCCAGCAGTTTAGCGGCGATCCTTGGTGAGAAACTGTTTTTT. Translation: CASSLAAILGEKLFF.